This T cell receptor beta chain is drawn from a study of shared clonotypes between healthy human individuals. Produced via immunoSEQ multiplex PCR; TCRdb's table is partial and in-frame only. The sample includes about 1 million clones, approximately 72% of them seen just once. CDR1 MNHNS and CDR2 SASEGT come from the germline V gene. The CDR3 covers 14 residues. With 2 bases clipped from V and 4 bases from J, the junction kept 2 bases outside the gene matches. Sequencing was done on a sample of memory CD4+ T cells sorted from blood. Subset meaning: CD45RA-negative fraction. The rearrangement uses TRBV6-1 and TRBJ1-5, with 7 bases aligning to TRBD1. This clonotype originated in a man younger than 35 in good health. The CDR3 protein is CASSEWTGNQPQHF. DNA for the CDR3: TGTGCCAGCAGTGAATGGACAGGTAATCAGCCCCAGCATTTT.